This T cell receptor (beta chain) was recovered during a study of control samples from healthy donors and cancer patients. TCRdb keeps only in-frame clones here, not all; method: immunoSEQ multiplex PCR. The table has 60,000 to 100,000 clones, 89% seen once. Unmatched junction bases numbered 5, after V lost 6 bases and J lost 5 bases. This CDR3 spans 13 amino acids. Sequenced material: blood. This TCR derives from a man aged 45-65 years in good health. The rearrangement uses TRBV12-3 or TRBV12-4 and TRBJ2-3, with TRBD1 identical over 7 bases. CDR3 sequence: CASSPRQGDTQYF. CDR3 DNA: TGTGCCAGCAGCCCTCGACAGGGAGATACGCAGTATTTT.